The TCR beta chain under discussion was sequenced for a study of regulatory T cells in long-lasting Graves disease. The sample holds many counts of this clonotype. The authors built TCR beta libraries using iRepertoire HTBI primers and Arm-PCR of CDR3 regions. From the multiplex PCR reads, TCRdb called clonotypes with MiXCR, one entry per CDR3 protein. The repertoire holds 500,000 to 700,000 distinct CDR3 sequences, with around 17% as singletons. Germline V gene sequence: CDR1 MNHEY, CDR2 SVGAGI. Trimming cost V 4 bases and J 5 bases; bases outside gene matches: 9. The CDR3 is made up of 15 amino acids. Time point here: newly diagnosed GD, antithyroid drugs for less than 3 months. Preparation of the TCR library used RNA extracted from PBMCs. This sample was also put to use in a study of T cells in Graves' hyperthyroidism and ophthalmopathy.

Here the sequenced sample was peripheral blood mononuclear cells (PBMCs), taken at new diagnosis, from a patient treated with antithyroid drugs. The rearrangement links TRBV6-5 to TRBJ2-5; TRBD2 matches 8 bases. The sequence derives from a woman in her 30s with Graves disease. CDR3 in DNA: TGTGCCAGCAGTTGGACGGGACTAGTTGTCGAGACCCAGTACTTC. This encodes CASSWTGLVVETQYF.